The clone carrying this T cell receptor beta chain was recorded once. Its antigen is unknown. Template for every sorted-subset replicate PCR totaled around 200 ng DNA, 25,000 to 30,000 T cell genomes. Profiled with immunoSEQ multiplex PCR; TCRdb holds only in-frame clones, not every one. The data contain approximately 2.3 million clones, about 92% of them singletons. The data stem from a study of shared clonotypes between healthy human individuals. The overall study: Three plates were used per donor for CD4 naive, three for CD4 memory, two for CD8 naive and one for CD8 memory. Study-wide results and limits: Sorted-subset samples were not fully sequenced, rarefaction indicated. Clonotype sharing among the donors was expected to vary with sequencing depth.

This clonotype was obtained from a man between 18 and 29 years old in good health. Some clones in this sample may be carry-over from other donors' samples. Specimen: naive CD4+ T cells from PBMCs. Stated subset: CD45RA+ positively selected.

The CDR3 region is CSVEGGGNGYTF. CDR3 DNA sequence: TGCAGCGTTGAAGGGGGTGGTAATGGCTACACCTTC. This sequence joins TRBV29-1 and TRBJ1-2; D gene unclear. The CDR3 runs to 12 residues. Trimming took off 1 base at V and 6 bases at J, with 9 bases between the two ends. Germline V CDR1 and CDR2: SQVTM, ANQGSEA.